These 14 T cell receptor beta chains were all obtained from the same sample, sequenced in a study of cytomegalovirus exposure and HLA in healthy donors. The PCR contained 60 Vbeta and 13 Jbeta primers. TCRdb keeps only in-frame clones here, not all; method: immunoSEQ multiplex PCR. Here the sample spans more than 140,000 clones, nearly 80% being singletons. The sequenced sample was PBMCs. The receptors come from a male donor in good health and CMV-seronegative.

The rearrangement uses TRBV7-3 and TRBJ2-3; the match to TRBD2 covers 12 bases. The CDR3 has 16 residues. Germline assignment: CDR1 SGHTA and CDR2 FQGTGA. J was trimmed by 0 bases and V by 4 bases; bases with no gene match: 2. The CDR3 nucleotides read TGTGCCAGCAGCTCAGGACTAGCGGGAAGCACAGATACGCAGTATTTT. It yields the protein CASSSGLAGSTDTQYF.

The chain couples TRBV4-1 to TRBJ2-7, with 8 bases lining up with TRBD2. This CDR3 has 17 residues. Per germline, CDR1 MGHRA and CDR2 YSYEKL. With V trimmed by 0 bases and J by 2 bases, 9 bases remained unmatched. This CDR3 reads CASSQDQEAGETYEQYF. CDR3 DNA: TGCGCCAGCAGCCAAGATCAAGAAGCGGGGGAAACCTACGAGCAGTACTTC.

The chain has TRBV10-3 and TRBJ1-1; TRBD1 matches 7 bases. The CDR3 has 15 residues. With V trimmed by 2 bases and J by 3 bases, 6 bases remained unmatched. From germline, CDR1 is ENHRY and CDR2 SYGVKD. Here the CDR3 DNA reads TGTGCCATCAGTGAGAGGGGGCAGGTGGACACTGAAGCTTTCTTT. Translating gives CAISERGQVDTEAFF.

This sequence joins TRBV2 and TRBJ2-1, with TRBD2 as a possible D gene (6 bases). The germline V gene has CDR1 SNHLY and CDR2 FYNNEI. V was trimmed by 5 bases and J by 3 bases, leaving 17 bases between them. The CDR3 spans 16 residues. CDR3 sequence: CASSYPGLPLYNEQFF. The CDR3 region has the DNA TGTGCCAGCAGTTACCCGGGACTCCCCCTCTACAATGAGCAGTTCTTC.

The genes are TRBV4-1 and TRBJ2-7; 10 bases map to TRBD1. The V gene end was trimmed by 6 bases and the J gene end by 2 bases; junction bases not matched to a gene: 7. CDR3 length: 15 residues. Germline V gene data show CDR1 as MGHRA and CDR2 as YSYEKL. CDR3 loop: CASRRGQGDTYEQYF. The CDR3 region has the DNA TGCGCCAGCAGACGTGGACAGGGGGACACCTACGAGCAGTACTTC.

The J gene is TRBJ1-2, the V gene TRBV7-2; no reliable D call. Germline V gene data show CDR1 as SGHTA and CDR2 as FQGNSA. The CDR3 length is 13 residues. Trimming pared 4 bases from V and 5 bases from J, leaving 11 bases between. CDR3 in amino acids: CASSSMTGYGYTF. For the CDR3, the DNA is TGTGCCAGCAGCTCGATGACGGGTTATGGCTACACCTTC.

The chain recombines TRBV7-2 with TRBJ2-1, with 16 bases lining up with TRBD2. CDR1 and CDR2 from the germline V gene are SGHTA and FQGNSA. CDR3 size: 19 residues. Germline trimming cut 1 base from V and 3 bases from J; bases unmatched to any gene: 6. This chain's CDR3 is CASSLVGTSGGAFYNEQFF. In nucleotides, the CDR3 is TGTGCCAGCAGCTTAGTGGGGACTAGCGGGGGGGCCTTCTACAATGAGCAGTTCTTC.

This clone has more than one count but fewer than ten. The J gene is TRBJ2-3, the V gene TRBV5-4, with D perhaps TRBD2 (6 bases). The CDR3 consists of 16 residues. V gave up 5 bases and J gave up 1 base, with 17 bases separating them. Germline V CDR1 and CDR2: SGHNT, YYREEE (reference sequence). CDR3 amino acids: CASSGGWDHGTDTQYF. CDR3 sequence (DNA): TGTGCCAGCAGTGGGGGGTGGGATCACGGCACAGATACGCAGTATTTT.

J is TRBJ1-5 and V is TRBV7-8; D gene unclear. Per germline, CDR1 SGHVS and CDR2 FQNEAQ. V lost 1 base, J lost 8 bases, and 9 bases lay in between. This CDR3 spans 13 amino acids. CDR3 nucleotides: TGTGCCAGCAGCTTAGGCCCGGGAGAGCCCCAGCATTTT. Residues: CASSLGPGEPQHF.

The chain carries TRBV2 and TRBJ1-6; the D is unclear. The CDR3 is made up of 14 amino acids. Germline CDR1 and CDR2: SNHLY and FYNNEI. Between the trimmed V and J ends, which lost 1 base and 10 bases, there was a span of 11 bases. The CDR3 here is CASSEGRGGSPLHF. DNA of the CDR3: TGTGCCAGCAGTGAAGGACGGGGTGGGTCACCCCTCCACTTT. The complete variable domain, with remaining parts taken from reference TRBV2 and TRBJ1-6, reads EPEVTQTPSHQVTQMGQEVILRCVPISNHLYFYWYRQILGQKVEFLVSFYNNEISEKSEIFDDQFSVERPDGSNFTLKIRSTKLEDSAMYFCASSEGRGGSPLHFGNGTRLTVT.

This clone has just a few counts. The CDR3 bases are TGTGCCAGCAGTTACTCGATACAGGGGGCCTACGAGCAGTACTTC. Protein: CASSYSIQGAYEQYF. The gene calls are TRBV6-5 and TRBJ2-7, with 8 bases identical to TRBD1. Germline V CDR1 and CDR2: MNHEY, SVGAGI. V shed 0 bases and J 2 bases; nucleotides not matched to a gene: 3. CDR3 length: 15 residues.

V gene TRBV9 combines with J gene TRBJ1-1, with a possible D match to TRBD1 (5 bases). Trimming took 4 bases from V and 4 from J, leaving 14 bases between them. CDR3 size: 14 residues. Per germline, CDR1 SGDLS and CDR2 YYNGEE. The CDR3 loop reads CASSSSQGGTEAFF. As DNA, the CDR3 is TGTGCCAGCAGCAGCTCTCAGGGTGGCACTGAAGCTTTCTTT.

This rearrangement joins TRBV30 to TRBJ1-2; 8 bases align to TRBD1. The CDR3 loop spans 13 amino acids. Germline V gives CDR1 GTSNPN, CDR2 SVGIG (reference sequence). The J segment lost 2 bases and the V segment lost 4 bases, leaving 3 bases of the junction unmatched. The CDR3 reads CAWTGGMNYGYTF. The CDR3 DNA sequence: TGTGCCTGGACAGGGGGCATGAACTATGGCTACACCTTC. Looking up the rest from reference TRBV30 and TRBJ1-2 gives the full variable domain: SQTIHQWPATLVQPVGSPLSLECTVEGTSNPNLYWYRQAAGRGLQLLFYSVGIGQISSEVPQNLSASRPQDRQFILSSKKLLLSDSGFYLCAWTGGMNYGYTFGSGTRLTVV.

This sequence joins TRBV5-6 and TRBJ1-2; the match to TRBD1 covers 10 bases. Germline CDR1 and CDR2: SGHDT and YYEEEE. This CDR3 is built from 16 residues. V shed 3 bases, J shed 4 bases, and the junction held 9 bases outside the gene matches. The CDR3, as DNA: TGTGCCAGCAGCTCCCTCGGGACAGGGGCCCCCTATGGCTACACCTTC. Its protein product is CASSSLGTGAPYGYTF.